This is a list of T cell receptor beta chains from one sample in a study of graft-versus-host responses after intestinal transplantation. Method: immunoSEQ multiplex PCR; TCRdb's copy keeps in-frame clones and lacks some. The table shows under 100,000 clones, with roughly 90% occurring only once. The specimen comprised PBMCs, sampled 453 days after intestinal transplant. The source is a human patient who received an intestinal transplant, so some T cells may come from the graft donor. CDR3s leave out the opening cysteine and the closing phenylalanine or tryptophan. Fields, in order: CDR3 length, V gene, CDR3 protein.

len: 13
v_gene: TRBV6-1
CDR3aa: ASSGASRGFVEQF

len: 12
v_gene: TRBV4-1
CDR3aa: ASSFSGWADTQY

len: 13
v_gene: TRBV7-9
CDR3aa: ASRLNGTVNSPLH

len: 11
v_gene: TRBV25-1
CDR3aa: ASSTSGNTEAF

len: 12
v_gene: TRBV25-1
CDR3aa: ASSSRGWGYEQY

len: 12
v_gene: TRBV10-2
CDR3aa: ASGQGAGLETQY

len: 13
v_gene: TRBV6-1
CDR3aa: ASSSTGSGNQPQH

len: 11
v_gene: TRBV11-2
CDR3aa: ASSPGGFGGYT

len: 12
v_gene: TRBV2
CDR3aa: ASNQASSYNEQF

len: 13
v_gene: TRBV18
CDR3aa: ASSPGQGNTGELF

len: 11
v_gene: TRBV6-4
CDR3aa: ASSSQTNTEAF

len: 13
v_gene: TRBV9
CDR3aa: ASSVGPTSYNEQF

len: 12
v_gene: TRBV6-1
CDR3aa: ASSEAAGKRGYT

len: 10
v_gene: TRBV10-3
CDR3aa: AISDRMQKLF

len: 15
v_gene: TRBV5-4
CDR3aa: ASSLATGGSTKNIQY

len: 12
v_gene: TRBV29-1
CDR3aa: SVEIPEDHYEQY

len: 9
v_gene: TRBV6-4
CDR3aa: ASSDPLKAF

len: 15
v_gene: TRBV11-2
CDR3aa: ASSLKRGQGPNYGYT

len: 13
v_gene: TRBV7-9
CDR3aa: ASSFSGGIGEKLF

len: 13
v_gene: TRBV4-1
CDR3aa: ASSQDRDRVNGYT

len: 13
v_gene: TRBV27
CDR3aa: ASSYDATLDSPLH

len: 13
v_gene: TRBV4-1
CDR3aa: ASSPYRGTVGGYT

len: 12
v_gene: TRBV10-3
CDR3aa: AIRPETASHEQY

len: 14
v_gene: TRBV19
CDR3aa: ASSIFANLRAGELF

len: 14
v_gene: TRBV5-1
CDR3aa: ASSLVTSGGAAAGF

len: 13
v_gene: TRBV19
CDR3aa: ASSMRGGADNEQF

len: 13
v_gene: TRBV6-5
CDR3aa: ASSSRDYRTDTQY

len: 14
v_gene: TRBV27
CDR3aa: ASSLEGGRGNEKLF

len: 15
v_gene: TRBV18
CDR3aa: ASSPPVTGQGHTEAF

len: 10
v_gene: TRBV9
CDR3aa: ASSHPRDTQY

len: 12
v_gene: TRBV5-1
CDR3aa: ASRSLAGPYEQY

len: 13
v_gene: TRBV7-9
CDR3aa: ASTNLVGNHQPQH

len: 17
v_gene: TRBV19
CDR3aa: ASSPQHRDRPLFFGGYT

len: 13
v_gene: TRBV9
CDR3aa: ASSVEEGPTGELF

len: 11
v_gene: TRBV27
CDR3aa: ASAGPLNTEAF

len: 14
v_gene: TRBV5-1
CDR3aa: ASSLAFVGVDTEAF

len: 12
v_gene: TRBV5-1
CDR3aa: ASSSDGSGTEAF

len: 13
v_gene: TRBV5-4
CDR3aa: ASSGGGSSGNTIY

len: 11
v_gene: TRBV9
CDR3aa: ASSAGTDYEQY

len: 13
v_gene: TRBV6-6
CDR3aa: ASRLPLGDSGEQY

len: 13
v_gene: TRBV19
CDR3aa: ASSRPGFSAGELF

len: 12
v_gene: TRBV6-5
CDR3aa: ASSRRGGGSGYT

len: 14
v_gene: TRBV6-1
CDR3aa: ASSEEWEGQNSPLH

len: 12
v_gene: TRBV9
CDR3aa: ASSPNRVSYEQY

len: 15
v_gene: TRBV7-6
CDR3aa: ASSLGSGVSYNSPLH